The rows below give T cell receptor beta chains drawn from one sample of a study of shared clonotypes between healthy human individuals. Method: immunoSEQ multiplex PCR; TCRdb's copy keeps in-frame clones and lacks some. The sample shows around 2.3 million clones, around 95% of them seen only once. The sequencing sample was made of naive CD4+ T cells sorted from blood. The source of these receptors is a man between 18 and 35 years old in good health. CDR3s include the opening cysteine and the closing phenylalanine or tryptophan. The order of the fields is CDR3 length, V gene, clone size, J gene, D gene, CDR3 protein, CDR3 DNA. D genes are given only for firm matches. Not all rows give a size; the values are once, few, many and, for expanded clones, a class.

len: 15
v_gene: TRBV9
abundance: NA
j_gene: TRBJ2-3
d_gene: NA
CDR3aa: CASSETVGSTDTQYF
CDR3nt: TGTGCCAGCAGCGAGACGGTGGGTAGCACAGATACGCAGTATTTT

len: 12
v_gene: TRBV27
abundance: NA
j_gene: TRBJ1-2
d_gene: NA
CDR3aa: CASGLANYGYTF
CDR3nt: TGTGCCAGCGGCCTGGCTAACTATGGCTACACCTTC

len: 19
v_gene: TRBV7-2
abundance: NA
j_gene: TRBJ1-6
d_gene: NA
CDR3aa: CASSSGRGTLPSRDSPLHF
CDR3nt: TGTGCCAGCAGCTCCGGTAGGGGCACACTCCCTTCTCGTGATTCACCCCTCCACTTT

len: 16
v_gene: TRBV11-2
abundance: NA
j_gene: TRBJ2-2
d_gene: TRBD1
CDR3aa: CASSRRTGSNTGELFF
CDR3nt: TGTGCCAGCAGCCGGCGGACAGGGTCGAACACCGGGGAGCTGTTTTTT

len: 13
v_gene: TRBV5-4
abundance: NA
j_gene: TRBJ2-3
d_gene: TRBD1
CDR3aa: CASRGTGTDTQYF
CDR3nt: TGTGCCAGCAGGGGGACAGGCACAGATACGCAGTATTTT

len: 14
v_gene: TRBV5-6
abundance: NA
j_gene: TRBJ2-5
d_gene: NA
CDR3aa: CASSLQRVGETQYF
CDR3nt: TGTGCCAGCAGCCTCCAACGAGTTGGAGAGACCCAGTACTTC

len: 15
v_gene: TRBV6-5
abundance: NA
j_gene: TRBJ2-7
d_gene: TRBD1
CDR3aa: CASSYRGTGAYEQYF
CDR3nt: TGTGCCAGCAGTTACCGTGGGACAGGAGCCTACGAGCAGTACTTC

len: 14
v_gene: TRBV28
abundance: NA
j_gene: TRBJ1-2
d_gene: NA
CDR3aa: CASRPPGQAYGYTF
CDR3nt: TGTGCCAGCAGGCCCCCTGGACAAGCCTATGGCTACACCTTC

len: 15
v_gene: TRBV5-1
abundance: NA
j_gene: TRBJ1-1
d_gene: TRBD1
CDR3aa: CASRKEGALSTEAFF
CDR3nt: TGCGCCAGCCGAAAAGAGGGGGCTTTGAGCACTGAAGCTTTCTTT

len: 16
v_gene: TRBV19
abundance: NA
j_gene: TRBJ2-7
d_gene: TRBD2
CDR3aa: CASSPRTSGSSYEQYF
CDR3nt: TGTGCCAGTAGTCCCCGGACTAGCGGGTCCTCCTACGAGCAGTACTTC

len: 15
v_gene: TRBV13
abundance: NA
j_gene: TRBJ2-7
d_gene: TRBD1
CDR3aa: CASSTRQGPVYEQYF
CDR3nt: TGTGCCAGCAGCACACGACAGGGGCCGGTATACGAGCAGTACTTC

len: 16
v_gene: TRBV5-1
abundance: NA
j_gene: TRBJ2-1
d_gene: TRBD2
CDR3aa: CASSPILAGGGNEQFF
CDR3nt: TGCGCCAGCAGCCCCATCCTAGCGGGAGGCGGAAATGAGCAGTTCTTC

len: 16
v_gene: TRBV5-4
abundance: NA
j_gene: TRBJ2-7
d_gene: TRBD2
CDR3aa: CASSLGGLAGAYEQYF
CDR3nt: TGTGCCAGCAGCTTGGGGGGACTAGCGGGTGCCTACGAGCAGTACTTC

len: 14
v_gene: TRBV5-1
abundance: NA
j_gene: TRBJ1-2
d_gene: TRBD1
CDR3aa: CASSLGDRAYGYTF
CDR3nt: TGCGCCAGCAGCTTGGGCGACAGGGCCTATGGCTACACCTTC

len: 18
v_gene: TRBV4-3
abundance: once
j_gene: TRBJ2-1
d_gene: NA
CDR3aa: CASSQVPLLQSSYNEQFF
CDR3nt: TGCGCCAGCAGCCAAGTTCCTTTATTACAGAGCTCCTACAATGAGCAGTTCTTC